The clone carrying this TCR beta chain appeared many times. With 2 bases removed from V and 6 bases from J, the gap between germline ends came to 13 bases. This CDR3 is built from 15 residues. Germline CDR1 MDHEN, CDR2 SYDVKM. TCRdb ran MiXCR on the 5' RACE reads and lists one entry per CDR3 protein. The table has 55,000 to 80,000 distinct CDR3 sequences, roughly 13% seen once. This specimen belongs to a study of early T cells in non-severe SARS-CoV-2 infection. The gene calls are TRBV28 and TRBJ2-2; maybe TRBD1 (6 bases). The TCR sequence derives from an adult who was a healthcare worker with PCR-confirmed SARS-CoV-2 infection or an uninfected control (not recorded which). The material was whole blood, obtained at baseline. The CDR3 coding sequence is TGTGCCAGCAGTTTAGACAGGCCCTTGGCCGGGGAGCTGTTTTTT. Its protein is CASSLDRPLAGELFF.